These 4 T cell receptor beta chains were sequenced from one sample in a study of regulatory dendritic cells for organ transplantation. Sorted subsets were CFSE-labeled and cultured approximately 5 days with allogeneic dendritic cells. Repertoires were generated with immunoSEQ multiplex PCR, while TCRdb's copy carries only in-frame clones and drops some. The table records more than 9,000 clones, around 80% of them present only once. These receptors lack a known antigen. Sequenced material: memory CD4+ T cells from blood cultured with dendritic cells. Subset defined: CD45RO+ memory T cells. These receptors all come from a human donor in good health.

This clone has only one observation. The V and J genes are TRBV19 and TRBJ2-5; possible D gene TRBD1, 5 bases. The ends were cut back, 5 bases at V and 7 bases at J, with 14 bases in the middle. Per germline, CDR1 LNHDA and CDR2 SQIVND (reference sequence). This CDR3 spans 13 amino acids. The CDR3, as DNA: TGTGCCAGTAGTCCGACAACGACAGTGACCCAGTACTTC. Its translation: CASSPTTTVTQYF. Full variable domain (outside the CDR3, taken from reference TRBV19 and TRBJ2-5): DGGITQSPKYLFRKEGQNVTLSCEQNLNHDAMYWYRQDPGQGLRLIYYSQIVNDFQKGDIAEGYSVSREKKESFPLTVTSAQKNPTAFYLCASSPTTTVTQYFGPGTRLLVL.

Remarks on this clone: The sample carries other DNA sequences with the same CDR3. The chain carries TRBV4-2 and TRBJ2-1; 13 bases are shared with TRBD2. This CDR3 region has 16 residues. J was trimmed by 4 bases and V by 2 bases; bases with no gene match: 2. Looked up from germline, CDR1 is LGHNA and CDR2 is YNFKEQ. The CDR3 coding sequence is TGTGCCAGCAGCCAAAGGACTAGCGGGAGTTACAATGAGCAGTTCTTC. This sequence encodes CASSQRTSGSYNEQFF.

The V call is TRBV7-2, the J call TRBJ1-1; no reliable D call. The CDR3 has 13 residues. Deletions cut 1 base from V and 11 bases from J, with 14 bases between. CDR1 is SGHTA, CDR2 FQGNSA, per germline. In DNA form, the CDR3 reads TGTGCCAGCAGCTTAGATTACCCGGAGTCGGCTTTCTTT. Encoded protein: CASSLDYPESAFF.

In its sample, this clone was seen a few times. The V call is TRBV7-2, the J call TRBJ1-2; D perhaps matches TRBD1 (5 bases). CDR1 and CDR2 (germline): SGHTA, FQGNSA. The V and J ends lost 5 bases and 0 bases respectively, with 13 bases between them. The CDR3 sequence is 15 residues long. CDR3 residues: CASSLGDGPNYGYTF. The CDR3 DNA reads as TGTGCCAGCAGCCTAGGGGACGGACCTAACTATGGCTACACCTTC.